The clone carrying this TCR beta chain was seen a few times. Each gene name is a mouse one. Coverage ceases 4 residues before the CDR3 finishes, and the germline J gene fills in the end. The data are from a study of CD8+ T cells in alopecia areata. CDR1 and CDR2 (germline): LGHNA, YNLKQL (reference sequence). Trimming cost V 0 bases and J 4 bases, with 12 bases left between them. The CDR3 is made up of 16 amino acids. CD4, CD8alpha, NKG2D, NKG2ACE and other markers guided sorting of pooled cutaneous lymph node cells. RNA extraction was followed by reverse transcription into cDNA, which acted as the sequencing template. TCRdb's table, derived via immunoSEQ multiplex PCR, lists solely in-frame clones and lacks some. The sample contains approximately 300,000 clones, none occurring once; 1.2% lies in the top ten.

This receptor was taken from a C3H/HeJ mouse with alopecia areata. The mice in this strain carry MHC haplotype H2-k. Sequencing input: CD4+ T cells sorted from a lymph node. V is TRBV5 and J is TRBJ2-2; tentative D call: TRBD2 (6 bases). The CDR3 region is CASSQDRLEVTGQLYF. The CDR3 bases that were read are TGTGCCAGCAGCCAAGATAGACTGGAGGTCACCGGG.